This T cell receptor (beta chain) emerged from a study of blood T cell repertoires in COVID-19. Study in general: The study drew acute and convalescent COVID-19 samples from the United States, Italy and Spain. PBMCs, B-cell-depleted T cells, or T cells provided the cDNA or gDNA that made up the material.

In the original processing: It was from reference gene primer amplification that nucleated cell counts were estimated. Method: immunoSEQ multiplex PCR; TCRdb's copy keeps in-frame clones and lacks some. V and J calls and clone size are copied from that table; D and trimming were computed from the DNA. The data show more than 85,000 clones, roughly 87% seen once. CDR1 is SGHTA, CDR2 FQGNSA, per germline. This CDR3 contains 15 residues. V gave up 1 base and J gave up 5 bases; unmatched junction bases: 2. The sample was peripheral blood. This clonotype was obtained from a man aged 50-59 years with active COVID-19. The chain has TRBV7-2 and TRBJ2-3; 11 nucleotides match TRBD2. The CDR3 DNA follows: TGTGCCAGCAGCTTAGGTAGCGGGGGGGAAGATACGCAGTATTTT. This sequence encodes CASSLGSGGEDTQYF.